The 32 T cell receptor beta chains below all came from one sample that was sequenced in a study of early T cells in non-severe SARS-CoV-2 infection. One entry per CDR3 protein results from TCRdb running MiXCR on the 5' RACE reads. Among approximately 89,000 distinct CDR3 sequences listed, 11% to 15% were seen once. Sequences were obtained from whole blood. The receptors here all came from an adult who was a healthcare worker with PCR-confirmed SARS-CoV-2 infection or an uninfected control (not recorded which).

The rearrangement uses TRBV2 and TRBJ2-7; a possible D gene is TRBD1 (5 bases). V lost 4 bases, J lost 5 bases, and 12 bases lay in between. The CDR3 extends over 13 amino acids. The germline gives CDR1 SNHLY, CDR2 FYNNEI. CDR3 amino acids: CASSVQGLDEQYF. The CDR3 nucleotides read TGTGCCAGCAGTGTTCAGGGTCTCGACGAGCAGTACTTC.

This clonotype was seen a handful of times. The chain combines TRBV2 with TRBJ2-7; 9 positions match TRBD2. CDR3 length: 17 residues. Germline loops: CDR1 SNHLY, CDR2 FYNNEI. Germline trimming cut 3 bases from V and 0 bases from J; bases unmatched to any gene: 9. CDR3 protein: CASSEGGGDRGSYEQYF. The CDR3 DNA is TGTGCCAGCAGTGAGGGCGGGGGGGACCGCGGCTCCTACGAGCAGTACTTC.

This chain links TRBV11-1 with TRBJ2-7; D is uncertain. The CDR3 loop spans 15 amino acids. Germline loops: CDR1 SGHAT, CDR2 FQDESV (reference sequence). V shed 2 bases and J shed 3 bases, with 14 bases lying between them. CDR3 in amino acids: CASSLRSLPDYEQYF. CDR3 DNA: TGTGCCAGCAGCTTAAGATCCCTTCCTGACTACGAGCAGTACTTC. Full variable domain (missing parts from reference TRBV11-1 and TRBJ2-7): EAEVAQSPRYKITEKSQAVAFWCDPISGHATLYWYRQILGQGPELLVQFQDESVVDDSQLPKDRFSAERLKGVDSTLKIQPAELGDSAMYLCASSLRSLPDYEQYFGPGTRLTVT.

This clonotype was observed a handful of times. As DNA, the CDR3 is TGTGCCAGCAGCCCGAGCGGGAGGTACAATGAGCAGTTCTTC. Its translation is CASSPSGRYNEQFF. The chain uses TRBV11-2 and TRBJ2-1; 9 positions match TRBD2. This CDR3 contains 14 residues. Germline V gene sequence: CDR1 SGHAT, CDR2 FQNNGV. After removal of 5 bases from V and 4 bases from J, the junction contained 3 bases not matched to a gene.

The V call is TRBV19, the J call TRBJ1-5; TRBD1 matches at 12 bases. Germline V CDR1 and CDR2: LNHDA, SQIVND (reference sequence). The J segment lost 11 bases and the V segment lost 4 bases, leaving 12 bases of the junction unmatched. This CDR3 has 16 residues. The CDR3 sequence is CASSSLPGQGARAQHF. The CDR3 DNA follows: TGTGCCAGTAGTAGCCTACCGGGACAGGGGGCTAGGGCCCAGCATTTT.

This clonotype was detected only a few times. The rearrangement joins TRBV9 to TRBJ1-1; D is unresolved. The CDR3 has 13 amino acids. Germline assignment: CDR1 SGDLS and CDR2 YYNGEE. Between the trimmed V and J ends, which lost 0 bases and 5 bases, there was a span of 8 bases. The DNA for the CDR3 is TGTGCCAGCAGCGTAGATGCGGGGACTGAAGCTTTCTTT. This translates into CASSVDAGTEAFF.

This clonotype showed up just a few times. The chain employs TRBV7-2 and TRBJ2-5; no reliable D call. The CDR3 length is 14 residues. Germline loops: CDR1 SGHTA, CDR2 FQGNSA. The V end lost 5 bases, the J end lost 2 bases, and 12 bases lay between the germline ends. CDR3 nucleotides: TGTGCCAGCAGCCGACGGACCGTACAAGAGACCCAGTACTTC. This codes for CASSRRTVQETQYF.

This clonotype appeared many times. The chain recombines TRBV11-2 with TRBJ2-3; 10 positions agree with TRBD2. The trim removed 5 bases at V and 2 bases at J, leaving 4 bases unmatched. Germline CDR1 and CDR2: SGHAT and FQNNGV. The CDR3 runs 15 residues. The CDR3 loop reads CASSQGLAPTDTQYF. The CDR3 DNA follows: TGTGCCAGCAGCCAGGGACTAGCGCCCACAGATACGCAGTATTTT.

This clonotype showed up many times. CDR3 region: CASSLVSRAGEQFF. The CDR3 DNA reads TGTGCCAGCAGCTTGGTGAGCAGGGCTGGCGAGCAGTTCTTC. This chain links TRBV7-8 with TRBJ2-1; D possibly corresponds to TRBD1 (5 bases). Germline V lookup: CDR1 SGHVS, CDR2 FQNEAQ. This CDR3 contains 14 residues. Trimming shortened V by 3 bases and J by 10 bases, and 16 bases separated the two germline ends.

This clonotype was counted a few times. Germline is not matched at one junction end, which may reflect a read error. The J gene is TRBJ1-6, the V gene TRBV5-4, with a weak D call TRBD1 (5 bases). Germline loops: CDR1 SGHNT, CDR2 YYREEE (reference sequence). CDR3 size: 16 residues. The CDR3 nucleotides read TGTGCCGGCAGCTTATGGACAACGCAATATAATTCACCCCTCCACTTT. Translating it yields CAGSLWTTQYNSPLHF.

The sample holds a few counts of this clonotype. The chain couples TRBV13 to TRBJ1-1, with D possibly TRBD1 on 6 matching bases. There are 12 residues in the CDR3. V was cut by 2 bases and J by 10 bases, with 11 bases left in between. Looked up from germline, CDR1 is PRHDT and CDR2 is FYEKMQ (reference sequence). In DNA, the CDR3 is TGTGCCAGCAGCTTACAACCACAGGGAGCTTTCTTT. It encodes CASSLQPQGAFF.

This rearrangement joins TRBV2 to TRBJ1-5; TRBD1 might be the D (6 bases). Trimming shortened V by 2 bases and J by 1 base, and 9 bases separated the two germline ends. Germline V gives CDR1 SNHLY, CDR2 FYNNEI. There are 15 residues in the CDR3. The CDR3 DNA reads TGTGCCAGCAGTGAATGGGGGCTAAGCAATCAGCCCCAGCATTTT. Protein product: CASSEWGLSNQPQHF. The variable domain in full, completed from reference TRBV2 and TRBJ1-5, reads EPEVTQTPSHQVTQMGQEVILRCVPISNHLYFYWYRQILGQKVEFLVSFYNNEISEKSEIFDDQFSVERPDGSNFTLKIRSTKLEDSAMYFCASSEWGLSNQPQHFGDGTRLSIL.

Turning to this clonotype: One junction end disagrees with the germline gene, perhaps due to a read error. The chain joins TRBV18 to TRBJ1-1; D is unclear. The CDR3 totals 14 residues. Germline V CDR1 and CDR2: KGHSH, LQKENI. DNA for the CDR3: TGTGTCAGCTTCACCACGTCTGGGAACACTGAAGCTTTCTTT. The encoded protein is CVSFTTSGNTEAFF.

The chain uses TRBV24-1 and TRBJ2-1; 7 nucleotides agree with TRBD1. Germline CDR1 and CDR2: KGHDR and SFDVKD. The V gene end was trimmed by 4 bases and the J gene end by 0 bases; junction bases not matched to a gene: 8. There are 17 residues in the CDR3. The CDR3 sequence: CATSEHRTGVSYNEQFF. CDR3 bases: TGTGCCACCAGTGAACACAGAACAGGGGTCTCCTACAATGAGCAGTTCTTC.

The J gene is TRBJ2-2, the V gene TRBV12-3 or TRBV12-4; the D is unclear. V gave up 7 bases and J gave up 0 bases, with 18 bases separating them. CDR3 size: 17 residues. The CDR3 coding sequence is TGTGCCAGCACTCTCATTTGGGATAGCTCGAACACCGGGGAGCTGTTTTTT. Encoded protein: CASTLIWDSSNTGELFF.

This clonotype came up many times. The chain recombines TRBV5-5 with TRBJ1-5, with a tentative D call TRBD1 (6 bases). In germline, CDR1 is SGHKS, CDR2 YYEKEE (reference sequence). V lost 4 bases and J 0 bases, leaving 11 bases between the germline ends. The length of the CDR3 is 15 residues. The CDR3 here is CASSATGFSNQPQHF. CDR3 coding DNA: TGTGCCAGCAGCGCTACAGGGTTTAGCAATCAGCCCCAGCATTTT.

Comments on this clonotype: This may be a read error, as it is one base from a much larger clone. The CDR3 DNA reads TGTGCCAGCGGGACAGGGAACACCGGGAAGCTGTTTTTT. Translating it yields CASGTGNTGKLFF. The chain links TRBV5-4 to TRBJ2-2; 9 positions agree with TRBD1. The CDR3 length is 13 residues. The germline gives CDR1 SGHNT, CDR2 YYREEE (reference sequence).

J is TRBJ2-3 and V is TRBV21-1; the listed D gene, TRBD2, was not tested against the DNA. TRBV21-1 represents a pseudogene. The CDR3 is 19 amino acids. CDR3 protein: CASTKGGASGPPHPDTQYF. The CDR3 region has the DNA TGTGCCAGCACCAAGGGAGGGGCTAGCGGGCCCCCCCACCCAGATACGCAGTATTTT.

This chain uses TRBV18 with TRBJ2-1; 7 bases line up with TRBD1. Germline assignment: CDR1 KGHSH and CDR2 LQKENI. The trim removed 2 bases at V and 0 bases at J, leaving 4 bases unmatched. The CDR3 is 16 amino acids. The CDR3 protein is CASSPTGAASYNEQFF. The CDR3 nucleotides read TGTGCCAGCTCACCAACAGGGGCCGCCTCCTACAATGAGCAGTTCTTC.

This clonotype was counted only a few times. The chain carries TRBV7-9 and TRBJ2-7, with unresolved D. CDR1 SEHNR and CDR2 FQNEAQ come from the germline V gene (reference sequence). V was shortened by 9 bases and J by 0 bases, with 15 bases between the two germline ends. The CDR3 runs to 14 residues. The CDR3 reads CASGQAVSSYEQYF. CDR3 nucleotide sequence: TGTGCCAGTGGGCAGGCGGTCAGCTCCTACGAGCAGTACTTC.

This chain uses TRBV28 with TRBJ1-5; D is undetermined. There are 12 residues in the CDR3. Trimming shortened V by 5 bases and J by 6 bases, and 8 bases separated the two germline ends. From germline, CDR1 is MDHEN and CDR2 SYDVKM. For the CDR3, the DNA is TGTGCCAGCAGTCTGGGTTTTCAGCCCCAGCATTTT. This codes for CASSLGFQPQHF.

This clonotype was found many times. The chain is built from TRBV6-1 and TRBJ1-1; TRBD1 might be the D (6 bases). V lost 9 bases and J lost 6, with 14 bases in between. The CDR3 is 12 amino acids. The germline V gene encodes CDR1 MNHNS and CDR2 SASEGT. The CDR3 DNA sequence: TGTGCCAGTCGGGGGCAGGGTGCTGAAGCTTTCTTT. Translation: CASRGQGAEAFF.

The CDR3 loop is CASTRDGDGYTF. CDR3 DNA: TGTGCCAGCACCAGGGACGGGGATGGCTACACCTTC. V and J are TRBV6-5 and TRBJ1-2; possibly TRBD1 for D (5 bases). Trimming removed 7 bases from V and 6 bases from J, with 12 bases in between. The CDR3 runs to 12 residues. The germline V gene encodes CDR1 MNHEY and CDR2 SVGAGI.

The chain employs TRBV24-1 and TRBJ2-1, with 9 bases matching TRBD2. This CDR3 has 16 residues. Germline trimming cut 6 bases from V and 6 bases from J; bases unmatched to any gene: 11. Germline V CDR1 and CDR2: KGHDR, SFDVKD. The CDR3 DNA is TGTGCCACCAGTAGTACGCGGGAGGGCCTGGGCAATGAGCAGTTCTTC. This translates into CATSSTREGLGNEQFF.

Notes on this clonotype: One base away lies a much larger clone, so this may be a sequencing read error. CDR3 in amino acids: CATRDSGPRSNQPQHF. In DNA, the CDR3 is TGTGCCACCAGAGACTCCGGGCCGCGGAGCAATCAGCCCCAGCATTTT. The chain joins TRBV24-1 to TRBJ1-5, with no clear D. V was cut by 7 bases and J by 1 base, with 16 bases left in between. The CDR3 is 16 residues long. CDR1 and CDR2 from the germline V gene are KGHDR and SFDVKD.

A few counts support this clonotype. Here the CDR3 DNA reads TGTGCCAGCTCACCCTGGGACAGGGGCATCGATCAGCCCCAGCATTTT. This encodes CASSPWDRGIDQPQHF. This chain connects TRBV18 to TRBJ1-5, with 10 positions matching TRBD1. Germline CDR1 and CDR2: KGHSH and LQKENI. The CDR3 runs 16 residues. V lost 3 bases to trimming and J lost 5 bases; unmatched junction nucleotides: 7.

The rearrangement joins TRBV12-3 or TRBV12-4 to TRBJ1-6, with TRBD1 matching over 8 bases. J gave up 8 bases and V 6 bases, and 6 bases lay outside the gene matches. The length of the CDR3 is 14 residues. DNA of the CDR3: TGTGCCAGCAGCTCCAGGACAGGGCATTCACCCCTCCACTTT. Its protein is CASSSRTGHSPLHF.

This clonotype occurred a few times. The V and J genes are TRBV3-1 and TRBJ2-1; the D gene is possibly TRBD2 (7 bases). The CDR3 runs to 14 residues. V was shortened by 2 bases and J by 9 bases, with 14 bases between the two germline ends. Looked up from germline, CDR1 is LGHDT and CDR2 is YNNKEL (reference sequence). Here the CDR3 DNA reads TGTGCCAGCAGCCAACGGGGGGCCTCTGGTGAGCAGTTCTTC. Amino acids: CASSQRGASGEQFF.

This clonotype was seen a handful of times. V is TRBV12-3 or TRBV12-4 and J is TRBJ2-3, with TRBD2 as a possible D gene (6 bases). Deletions cut 6 bases from V and 2 bases from J, with 18 bases between. The CDR3 has 16 residues. CDR3 sequence reads: CASSLTGSPVTDTQYF. Written as DNA, the CDR3 is TGTGCCAGCAGCCTGACCGGGAGCCCAGTCACAGATACGCAGTATTTT.

The sample holds many counts of this clonotype. V gene TRBV7-9 combines with J gene TRBJ1-2; D unclear. Germline CDR1 SEHNR, CDR2 FQNEAQ (reference sequence). Deletions cut 2 bases from V and 0 bases from J, with 10 bases between. The CDR3 has 15 amino acids. The CDR3 loop is CASSLNPAANYGYTF. The DNA for the CDR3 is TGTGCCAGCAGCTTAAACCCGGCGGCTAACTATGGCTACACCTTC.

There are many counts of this clonotype. J is TRBJ1-6 and V is TRBV7-8; 10 nucleotides agree with TRBD1. V lost 5 bases and J lost 8; bases outside the gene matches: 6. The V gene's germline CDR1 is SGHVS and CDR2 FQNEAQ. The CDR3 consists of 15 residues. For the CDR3, the DNA is TGTGCCAGCAGCAAAACCGGGACAGGGGATTCACCCCTCCACTTT. Protein: CASSKTGTGDSPLHF.

The rearrangement joins TRBV7-2 to TRBJ2-1, with TRBD2 matching 10 bases. Germline trimming cut 1 base from V and 4 bases from J; bases unmatched to any gene: 7. Looked up from germline, CDR1 is SGHTA and CDR2 is FQGNSA. The CDR3 totals 17 residues. The CDR3 loop is CASSLVGGSGRYNEQFF. The CDR3, as DNA: TGTGCCAGCAGCTTAGTGGGGGGTAGCGGGAGGTACAATGAGCAGTTCTTC.